This T cell receptor (beta chain) comes out of a study of blood T cells in healthy people across ages. General study points: Unsorted PBMCs prevented conclusive naive versus antigen-experienced comparison. Across the age range, TCR beta diversity per million T cells fell in a roughly linear way. A greater number of naive CD4+ cells and higher diversity distinguished long-lived donors from aged donors.

PCR was performed a second time for about 6 to 12 cycles using a sample-barcoded 5' primer and a J-beta primer mix. Each CDR3 protein gets one entry after TCRdb re-called the 5' RACE reads with MiXCR. The table has 1.5 million to 2 million distinct CDR3 sequences, roughly 32% seen once. Germline V lookup: CDR1 MDHEN, CDR2 SYDVKM. CDR3 length: 14 amino acids. A word on this clonotype: Antigen unknown. The junction departs from germline at one end; a sequencing error may be responsible.

Each donor had ten milliliters of peripheral blood drawn. Input material: blood. This chain links TRBV28 with TRBJ2-7; D may be TRBD1 (6 bases). The TCR originated in a woman in her 30s in good health. CDR3 sequence: CASSFSTGINEQYF. DNA for the CDR3: TGTGCCAGTAGTTTCTCGACAGGAATCAACGAGCAGTACTTC. The full variable domain, with the rest looked up from reference TRBV28 and TRBJ2-7, is DVKVTQSSRYLVKRTGEKVFLECVQDMDHENMFWYRQDPGLGLRLIYFSYDVKMKEKGDIPEGYSVSREKKERFSLILESASTNQTSMYLCASSFSTGINEQYFGPGTRLTVT.